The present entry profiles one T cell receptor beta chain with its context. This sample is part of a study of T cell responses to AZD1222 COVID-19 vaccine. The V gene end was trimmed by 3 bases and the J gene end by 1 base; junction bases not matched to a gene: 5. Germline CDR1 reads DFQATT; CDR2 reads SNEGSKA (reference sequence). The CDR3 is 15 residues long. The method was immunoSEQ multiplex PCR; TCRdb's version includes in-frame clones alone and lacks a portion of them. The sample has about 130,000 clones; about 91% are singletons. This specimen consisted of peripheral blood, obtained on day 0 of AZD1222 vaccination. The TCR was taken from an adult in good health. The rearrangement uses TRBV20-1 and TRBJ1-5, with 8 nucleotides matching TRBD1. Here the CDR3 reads CSASQGASSNQPQHF. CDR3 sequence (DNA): TGCAGTGCTAGTCAGGGGGCCTCCAGCAATCAGCCCCAGCATTTT.